This T cell receptor beta chain originates from a study of Ad26.COV2.S vaccination and SARS-CoV-2 variants (dated by TCRdb to about 2021). Looking at the study overall: Donors in the vaccine arm were drawn from COV1001, a phase I-IIa trial of Ad26.COV2.S in healthy adults that was multicentre, randomized, double-blind and placebo-controlled. Ad26.COV2.S was administered intramuscularly at 5 x 10^10 or 1 x 10^11 viral particles, either as a single shot or as two shots given 56 days apart. The specificity and breadth of SARS-CoV-2-reactive T cell receptors after Ad26.COV2.S vaccination were assessed by TCRbeta repertoire sequencing. A total of 32 samples were included in the TCR-sequenced set, comprising roughly 19 Ad26.COV2.S vaccine recipients, 5 placebo recipients and 8 SARS-CoV-2 convalescent individuals. Participants in the trial were split at random into five groups of five each, receiving low-dose or high-dose Ad26.COV2.S once or twice, or else placebo on both occasions. Investigators remained blinded to trial group allocation during experiments and outcome assessment. What the work shows at the level of the full study, not this receptor alone: Vaccine and placebo recipients had comparable non-spike TCR breadth, which fits with the vaccine containing only spike. The authors noted that the TCR breadth and depth analyses may have underestimated total T cell responses. The study was not powered to compare responses between vaccine doses or regimens. Substantial breadth of spike-specific CD8+ and CD4+ T cell responses was reported after vaccination. Higher spike-specific TCR breadth was observed in Ad26.COV2.S recipients than in placebo recipients (P = 0.0014).

TCRbeta CDR3 regions were sequenced with the immunoSEQ Assay. After extraction, genomic DNA underwent amplification by bias-controlled multiplex PCR, followed by high-throughput sequencing. As for the authors' bioinformatics: To quantify the absolute abundance of each unique TCRbeta CDR3 region, sequences were collapsed and filtered. Usable DNA was measured by amplifying reference genes present in all nucleated cells, and TCRbeta template counts were normalized to that usable DNA to estimate T cell fraction. Repertoire TCRs were annotated as SARS-CoV-2-specific by exact matching of V gene, CDR3 amino acid sequence and J gene to a known reactive TCR set. MIRA supplied the reference SARS-CoV-2 TCR set, which was filtered for enrichment in COVID-19-positive ImmuneCODE repertoires so that public or cross-reactive TCRs were removed. Based on the MIRA antigens, annotated TCRs were further analysed at the level of specific ORF or position within ORF. Depth was the summed frequency of annotated unique rearrangements, while breadth was defined as annotated unique rearrangements over total unique productive rearrangements. Two-sided Wilcoxon rank-sum tests were applied when comparing TCR breadth between groups. As stored in TCRdb, this immuneACCESS dataset retains in-frame rearrangements with V and J assigned. A fraction of the clones does not appear; measured against another copy, unresolved V genes explain less than half of the discrepancy, and the remainder lacks a known reason. For V, J and clone size, that table is used; D and trimming come from the DNA. The sample data list 300,000 to 350,000 clones, and approximately 90% of these were observed just once. The ten most abundant clones make up approximately 5% of the sample.

Notes on this clone: Its binding antigen is unknown. No clone much larger than this one lies a single base away; base qualities are absent.

The treatment or condition label for this specimen denotes: 15 to 20 received Ad26.COV2.S at low or high dose, single or two shots; 5 received placebo; per-sample allocation not given. For vaccine and placebo recipients, repertoires were sequenced using samples collected on day 63 after the first injection. In Cohort 1b, around 23 adults aged 18-55 years were enrolled at a single site in Boston, USA, between 29 July and 7 August 2020. Ad26.COV2.S consisted of a replication-incompetent adenovirus type 26 vector by which a prefusion-stabilized SARS-CoV-2 spike protein from the original Wuhan strain was expressed. CDR1 and CDR2 are read off the germline V gene as MDHEN and SYDVKM. Here V drops 4 bases and J drops 2 bases, and the junction holds 8 bases not matched to any gene. Counted from cysteine to phenylalanine, this CDR3 has 16 amino acids. The sequence is cut down to CDR3 DNA, 48 bases in frame from base 1.

Source: peripheral blood, taken in a trial of Ad26.COV2.S vaccine versus placebo. The chain uses TRBV28 and TRBJ1-2, with TRBD1 identical over 9 junction bases. This clonotype originated in a person aged 18-60 years who received the Ad26.COV2.S COVID-19 vaccine or a placebo. The CDR3 corresponds to CASSSVQGAGNYGYTF. The DNA sequence reads TGTGCCAGCAGTTCAGTACAGGGGGCAGGAAACTATGGCTACACCTTC.